The T cell receptor beta chain under discussion was sequenced for a study of T cells in Graves' hyperthyroidism and ophthalmopathy. The CDR3 consists of 16 residues. Germline lookup yields CDR1 SGHAT and CDR2 FQNNGV. V gave up 1 base and J gave up 0 bases, with 10 bases separating them. RNA transcripts provided the source from which TCR beta CDR3 regions were amplified. In the first-round RT-PCR of the TCR CDR3, the HTBI primer set was used. TCRdb reprocessed the multiplex PCR reads via MiXCR and lists one record per CDR3 protein. The sample carries about 550,000 distinct CDR3 sequences, around 20% recorded once.

The receptor comes from a man aged 18 to 35 with Graves' hyperthyroidism. The chain employs TRBV11-2 and TRBJ1-3, with D possibly being TRBD1 (5 bases). The sequenced sample consisted of blood. CDR3 sequence (DNA): TGTGCCAGCAGCTTAGGGGACTACCTCTCTGGAAACACCATATATTTT. Translating it yields CASSLGDYLSGNTIYF.